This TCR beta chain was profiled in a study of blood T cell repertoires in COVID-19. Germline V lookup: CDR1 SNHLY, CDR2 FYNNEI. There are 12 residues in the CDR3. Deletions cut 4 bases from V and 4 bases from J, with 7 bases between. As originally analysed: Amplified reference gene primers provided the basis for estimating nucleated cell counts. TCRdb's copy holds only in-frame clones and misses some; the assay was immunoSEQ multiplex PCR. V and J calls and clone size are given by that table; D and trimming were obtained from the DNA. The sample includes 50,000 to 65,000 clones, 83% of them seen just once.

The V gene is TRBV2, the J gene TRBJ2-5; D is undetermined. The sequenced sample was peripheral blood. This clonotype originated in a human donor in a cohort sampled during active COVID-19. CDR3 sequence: CASSVERETQYF. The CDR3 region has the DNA TGTGCCAGCAGTGTAGAGCGAGAGACCCAGTACTTC.